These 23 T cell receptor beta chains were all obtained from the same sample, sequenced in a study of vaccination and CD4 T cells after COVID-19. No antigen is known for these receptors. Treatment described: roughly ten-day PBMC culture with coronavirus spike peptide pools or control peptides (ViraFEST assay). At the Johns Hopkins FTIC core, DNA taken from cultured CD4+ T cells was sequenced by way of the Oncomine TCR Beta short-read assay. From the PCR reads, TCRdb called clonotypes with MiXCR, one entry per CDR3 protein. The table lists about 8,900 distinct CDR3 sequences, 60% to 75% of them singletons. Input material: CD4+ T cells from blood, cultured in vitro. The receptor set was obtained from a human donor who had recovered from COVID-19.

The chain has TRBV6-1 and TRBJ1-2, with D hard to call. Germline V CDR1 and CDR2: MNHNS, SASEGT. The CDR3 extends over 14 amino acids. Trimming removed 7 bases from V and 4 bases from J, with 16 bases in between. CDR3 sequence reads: CASKPLAASYGYTF. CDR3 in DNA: TGTGCCAGCAAGCCCCTCGCGGCTAGCTATGGCTACACCTTC.

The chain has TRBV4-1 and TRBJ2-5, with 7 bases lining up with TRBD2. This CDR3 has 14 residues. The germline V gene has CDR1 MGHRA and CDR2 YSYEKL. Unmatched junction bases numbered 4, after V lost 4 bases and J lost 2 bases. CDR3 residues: CASSPKRGQETQYF. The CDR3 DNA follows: TGCGCCAGCAGCCCAAAGCGGGGACAAGAGACCCAGTACTTC.

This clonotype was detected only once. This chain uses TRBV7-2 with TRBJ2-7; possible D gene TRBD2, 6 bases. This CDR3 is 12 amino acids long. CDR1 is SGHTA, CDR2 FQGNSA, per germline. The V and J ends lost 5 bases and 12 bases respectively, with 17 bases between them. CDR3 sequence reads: CASSDPGLRMYF. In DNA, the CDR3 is TGTGCCAGCAGCGACCCGGGACTCCGAATGTACTTC.

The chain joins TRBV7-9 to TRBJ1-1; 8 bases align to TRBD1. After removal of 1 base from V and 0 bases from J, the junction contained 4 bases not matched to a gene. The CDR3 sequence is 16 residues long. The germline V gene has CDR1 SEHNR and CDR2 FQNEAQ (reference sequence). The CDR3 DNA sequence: TGTGCCAGCAGCTTAGGGACGACAGGGGTGAACACTGAAGCTTTCTTT. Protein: CASSLGTTGVNTEAFF.

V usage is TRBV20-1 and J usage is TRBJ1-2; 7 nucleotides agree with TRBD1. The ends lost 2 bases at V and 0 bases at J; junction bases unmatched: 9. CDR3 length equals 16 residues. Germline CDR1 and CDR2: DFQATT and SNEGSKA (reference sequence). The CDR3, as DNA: TGCAGTGCTAGACACACCCACGGGACAGCTAACTATGGCTACACCTTC. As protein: CSARHTHGTANYGYTF.

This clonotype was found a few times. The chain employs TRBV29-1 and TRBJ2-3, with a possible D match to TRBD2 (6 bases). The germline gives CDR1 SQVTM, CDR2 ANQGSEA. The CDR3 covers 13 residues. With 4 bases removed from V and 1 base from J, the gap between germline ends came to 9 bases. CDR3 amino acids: CSVAPGGTDTQYF. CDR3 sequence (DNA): TGCAGCGTTGCTCCGGGAGGCACAGATACGCAGTATTTT.

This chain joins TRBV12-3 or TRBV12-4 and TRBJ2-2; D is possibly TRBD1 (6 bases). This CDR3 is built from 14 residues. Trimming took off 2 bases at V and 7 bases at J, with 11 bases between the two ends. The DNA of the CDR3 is TGTGCCAGCAGTTTAAAACAGGGCGGCGGGGAGCTGTTTTTT. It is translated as CASSLKQGGGELFF.

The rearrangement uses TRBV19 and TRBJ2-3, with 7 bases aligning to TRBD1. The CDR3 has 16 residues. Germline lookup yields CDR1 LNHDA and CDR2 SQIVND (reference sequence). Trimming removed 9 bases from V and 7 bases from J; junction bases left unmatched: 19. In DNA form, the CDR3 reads TGTGCCAGGCGCTCTAGAGGGGACAGCCACATGAATACGCAGTATTTT. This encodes CARRSRGDSHMNTQYF.

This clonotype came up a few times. The CDR3 protein is CSASPAASGGNYEQYF. For the CDR3, the DNA is TGCAGTGCTAGCCCCGCGGCCAGCGGGGGAAACTACGAGCAGTACTTC. V usage is TRBV20-1 and J usage is TRBJ2-7, with 8 bases identical to TRBD2. The CDR3 is made up of 16 amino acids. Losses at the gene ends were 3 bases for V and 3 bases for J; bases not matched to a gene: 13. The V gene's germline CDR1 is DFQATT and CDR2 SNEGSKA (reference sequence).

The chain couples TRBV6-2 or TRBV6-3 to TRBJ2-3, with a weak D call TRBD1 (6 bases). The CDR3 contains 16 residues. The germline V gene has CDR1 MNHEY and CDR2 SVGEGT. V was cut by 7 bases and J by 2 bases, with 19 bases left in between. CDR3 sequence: CASNSGTPLNTDTQYF. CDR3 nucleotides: TGTGCCAGCAATTCCGGGACACCCCTAAACACAGATACGCAGTATTTT.

The CDR3 sequence: CASSYSHGRGLETQYF. The CDR3 DNA reads as TGTGCCAGCAGTTACTCGCACGGGAGGGGATTGGAGACCCAGTACTTC. This chain uses TRBV6-5 with TRBJ2-5, with TRBD2 matching over 8 bases. Germline CDR1 is MNHEY and CDR2 is SVGAGI. V was clipped by 0 bases and J by 5 bases; unmatched bases: 8. CDR3 length: 16 residues.

In DNA form, the CDR3 reads TGTGCCAGCAGCTTAGATTCTAGGACTCTATCCTACGAGCAGTACTTC. This encodes CASSLDSRTLSYEQYF. The rearrangement links TRBV11-2 to TRBJ2-1; D is perhaps TRBD2 (5 bases). The DNA matches TRBJ2-7 better at its end, which makes the J call doubtful. The germline V gene encodes CDR1 SGHAT and CDR2 FQNNGV. The CDR3 loop spans 16 amino acids.

The CDR3 DNA follows: TGTGCCAGTAGTATCCTTCATCAGCCCCAGCATTTT. Its protein product is CASSILHQPQHF. The rearrangement links TRBV19 to TRBJ1-5; no clear D gene. The CDR3 has 12 amino acids. Per germline, CDR1 LNHDA and CDR2 SQIVND (reference sequence). Between the trimmed V and J ends, which lost 3 bases and 5 bases, there was a span of 5 bases.

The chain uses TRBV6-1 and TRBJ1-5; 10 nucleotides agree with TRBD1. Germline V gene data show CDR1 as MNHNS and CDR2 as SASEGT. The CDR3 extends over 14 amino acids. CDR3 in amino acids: CASRGQGNNQPQHF. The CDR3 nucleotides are TGTGCGTCCAGGGGACAGGGGAACAATCAGCCCCAGCATTTT.

The CDR3 bases are TGTGCCAGCAGTTGGACTACCGGGGGTCGGGAGACCCAGTACTTC. Its protein is CASSWTTGGRETQYF. The chain recombines TRBV27 with TRBJ2-5; TRBD2 might be the D (6 bases). The CDR3 has 15 residues. CDR1 is MNHEY, CDR2 SMNVEV, per germline (reference sequence). Trimming took off 4 bases at V and 5 bases at J, with 17 bases between the two ends.

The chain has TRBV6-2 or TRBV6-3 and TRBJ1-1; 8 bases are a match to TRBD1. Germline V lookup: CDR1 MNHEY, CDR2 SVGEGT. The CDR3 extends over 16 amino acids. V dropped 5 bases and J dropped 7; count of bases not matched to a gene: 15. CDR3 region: CASSASRQGRSIEAFF. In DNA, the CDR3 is TGTGCCAGCAGTGCATCTAGACAGGGGCGGTCTATTGAAGCTTTCTTT.

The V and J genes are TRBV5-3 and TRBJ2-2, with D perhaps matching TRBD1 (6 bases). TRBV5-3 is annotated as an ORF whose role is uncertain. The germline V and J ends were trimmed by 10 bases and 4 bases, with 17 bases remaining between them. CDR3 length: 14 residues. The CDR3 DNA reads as TGTGCCGGCCAACAGGGCGTAGGCACCGGGGAGCTGTTTTTT. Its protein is CAGQQGVGTGELFF.

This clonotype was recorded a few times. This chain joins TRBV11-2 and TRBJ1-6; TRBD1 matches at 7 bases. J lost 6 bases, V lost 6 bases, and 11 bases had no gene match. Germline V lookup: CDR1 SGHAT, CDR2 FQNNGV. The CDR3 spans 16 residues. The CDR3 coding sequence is TGTGCCAGCAGGAGGGGAACCGGGACAGCTAATTCACCCCTCCACTTT. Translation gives CASRRGTGTANSPLHF.

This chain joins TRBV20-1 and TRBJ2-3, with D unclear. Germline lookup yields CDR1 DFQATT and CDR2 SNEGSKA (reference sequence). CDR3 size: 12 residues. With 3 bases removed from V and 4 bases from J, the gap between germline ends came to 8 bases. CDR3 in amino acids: CSASMGPDTQYF. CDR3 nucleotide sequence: TGCAGTGCTAGTATGGGTCCAGATACGCAGTATTTT.

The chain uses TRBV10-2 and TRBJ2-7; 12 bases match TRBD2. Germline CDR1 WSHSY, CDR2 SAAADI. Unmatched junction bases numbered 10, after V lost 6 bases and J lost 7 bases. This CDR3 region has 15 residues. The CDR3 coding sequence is TGCGCCAGCAGGATCGGACTAGCGGGATCGGGGGAGCAGTACTTC. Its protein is CASRIGLAGSGEQYF.

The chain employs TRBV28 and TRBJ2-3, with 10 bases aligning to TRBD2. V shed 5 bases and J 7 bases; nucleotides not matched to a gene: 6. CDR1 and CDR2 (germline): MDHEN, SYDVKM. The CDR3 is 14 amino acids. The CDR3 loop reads CASSISGGDHTQYF. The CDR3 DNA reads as TGTGCCAGCAGTATCAGCGGGGGGGACCATACGCAGTATTTT.

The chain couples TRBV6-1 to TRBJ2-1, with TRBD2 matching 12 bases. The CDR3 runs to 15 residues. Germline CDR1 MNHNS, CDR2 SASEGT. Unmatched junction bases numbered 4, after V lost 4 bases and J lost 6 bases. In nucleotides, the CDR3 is TGTGCCAGCAGTGGAGGACTAGCGGGGTTCAATGAGCAGTTCTTC. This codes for CASSGGLAGFNEQFF.

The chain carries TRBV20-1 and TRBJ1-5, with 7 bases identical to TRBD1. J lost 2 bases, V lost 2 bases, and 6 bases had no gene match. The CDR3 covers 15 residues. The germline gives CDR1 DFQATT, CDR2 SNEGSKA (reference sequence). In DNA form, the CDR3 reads TGCAGTGCTAGACGGACAGGCGGAGGCAATCAGCCCCAGCATTTT. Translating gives CSARRTGGGNQPQHF.